Below, 15 T cell receptor beta chains from the same sample are listed, as sequenced in a study of blood T cell repertoires in COVID-19. Sequencing was performed with immunoSEQ multiplex PCR; in TCRdb, only in-frame clones are kept and a portion is missing. The sample yields around 63,000 clones, about 86% seen once. The sample was peripheral blood. These receptor sequences come from a woman of 80 years or more with active COVID-19.

This chain's CDR3 is CASSLTRAGDYEQYF. The CDR3 DNA reads TGCGCCAGCAGCCTTACGAGGGCAGGGGACTACGAGCAGTACTTC. The chain has TRBV4-1 and TRBJ2-7; perhaps TRBD1 as D (6 bases). This CDR3 region has 15 residues. Germline V gene sequence: CDR1 MGHRA, CDR2 YSYEKL. V was clipped by 4 bases and J by 3 bases, with 16 bases between them.

This clone was picked up one time. The chain is built from TRBV3-1 (or the pseudogene TRBV3-2) and TRBJ2-7; D uncertain. Trimming pared 3 bases from V and 1 base from J, leaving 7 bases between. CDR1 is LGHDT and CDR2 is YNNKEL in the germline V gene (reference sequence). The CDR3 loop spans 13 amino acids. This CDR3 is CASSHQWSYEQYF. The CDR3 coding sequence is TGTGCCAGCAGCCACCAGTGGTCCTACGAGCAGTACTTC.

The chain recombines TRBV18 with TRBJ2-5, with D perhaps TRBD2 (5 bases). Trimming shortened V by 3 bases and J by 0 bases, and 5 bases separated the two germline ends. This CDR3 is built from 13 residues. CDR1 and CDR2 from the germline V gene are KGHSH and LQKENI. The CDR3: CASSPGDQETQYF. CDR3 nucleotides: TGTGCCAGCTCACCCGGGGACCAAGAGACCCAGTACTTC.

The J gene is TRBJ2-4, the V gene TRBV5-4; possible D gene TRBD1, 5 bases. This CDR3 has 14 residues. Trimming left V 0 bases short and J 9 bases short, with 13 bases between. In germline, CDR1 is SGHNT, CDR2 YYREEE (reference sequence). CDR3 coding DNA: TGTGCCAGCAGCTTGGATCCTGAGCAGGGCATTCAGTACTTC. Translated, it gives CASSLDPEQGIQYF.

This chain connects TRBV9 to TRBJ2-7; 10 positions match TRBD1. J was trimmed by 3 bases and V by 0 bases; bases with no gene match: 3. The germline V gene encodes CDR1 SGDLS and CDR2 YYNGEE. This CDR3 spans 15 amino acids. The CDR3 here is CASSVGQGANYEQYF. In nucleotides, the CDR3 is TGTGCCAGCAGCGTAGGACAGGGGGCCAACTACGAGCAGTACTTC. Together with reference TRBV9 and TRBJ2-7, the CDR3 gives the full variable domain: DSGVTQTPKHLITATGQRVTLRCSPRSGDLSVYWYQQSLDQGLQFLIQYYNGEERAKGNILERFSAQQFPDLHSELNLSSLELGDSALYFCASSVGQGANYEQYFGPGTRLTVT.

The chain joins TRBV5-1 to TRBJ2-1, with 15 positions matching TRBD2. From germline, CDR1 is SGHRS and CDR2 YFSETQ. The CDR3 is 17 residues long. The junction had 8 bases not matched to a gene; V was cut back by 4 bases and J by 6 bases. The CDR3 DNA is TGCGCCAGCAGCCCGCGGACTAGCGGGGGGGCCCCCAATGAGCAGTTCTTC. This sequence encodes CASSPRTSGGAPNEQFF.

V is TRBV9 and J is TRBJ1-2, with D unresolved. CDR3 size: 18 residues. V lost 0 bases and J lost 3, with 21 bases in between. Germline V gives CDR1 SGDLS, CDR2 YYNGEE. CDR3 sequence (DNA): TGTGCCAGCAGCGTAGACTTCGAGACACCCTCCCCCCACTATGGCTACACCTTC. Translation: CASSVDFETPSPHYGYTF.

This clone was detected only once. V is TRBV4-3 and J is TRBJ1-2; tentatively, D is TRBD1 (6 bases). CDR1 LGHNA and CDR2 YSLEER come from the germline V gene. The CDR3 covers 15 residues. The V end was cut by 0 bases, the J end by 8 bases, with 16 bases between. The CDR3 region is CASSQDYGQHSGYTF. The CDR3 bases are TGCGCCAGCAGCCAAGATTATGGACAGCATTCCGGCTACACCTTC.

The chain joins TRBV5-1 to TRBJ2-1, with 13 bases identical to TRBD2. V was clipped by 4 bases and J by 7 bases; unmatched bases: 5. Germline V lookup: CDR1 SGHRS, CDR2 YFSETQ. CDR3 size: 15 residues. The CDR3 DNA is TGCGCCAGCAGCGCCGGGACTAGCGGGGTGAATGAGCAGTTCTTC. Translated: CASSAGTSGVNEQFF.

The chain has TRBV2 and TRBJ2-2; possibly TRBD2 for D (6 bases). Germline V CDR1 and CDR2: SNHLY, FYNNEI. Trimming pared 6 bases from V and 6 bases from J, leaving 14 bases between. The CDR3 runs to 14 residues. As DNA, the CDR3 is TGTGCCAGCAGGATAGCGGTGGTGGCCGGGGAGCTGTTTTTT. Residues: CASRIAVVAGELFF.

The J gene is TRBJ2-1, the V gene TRBV7-9; 10 nucleotides agree with TRBD2. V shed 1 base and J 4 bases; nucleotides not matched to a gene: 1. The CDR3 is 15 residues long. Germline-derived CDR1 and CDR2 are SEHNR and FQNEAQ (reference sequence). CDR3 in amino acids: CASSLGAGGYNEQFF. CDR3 nucleotides: TGTGCCAGCAGCTTAGGAGCGGGGGGGTACAATGAGCAGTTCTTC.

V and J are TRBV18 and TRBJ1-1; D remains unclear. The CDR3 length is 13 residues. V was shortened by 3 bases and J by 8 bases, with 13 bases between the two germline ends. Germline V gene data show CDR1 as KGHSH and CDR2 as LQKENI. The CDR3 bases are TGTGCCAGCTCACCGGCCTCCGTCGGGGAAGCTTTCTTT. It is translated as CASSPASVGEAFF.

This chain uses TRBV11-3 with TRBJ2-3; a weak D match, TRBD2 (7 bases). The CDR3 sequence is 13 residues long. Deletions cut 5 bases from V and 6 bases from J, with 12 bases between. Germline-derived CDR1 and CDR2 are SGHNT and YENEEA. Here the CDR3 reads CASSPRGADTQYF. Written as DNA, the CDR3 is TGTGCCAGCAGCCCCCGGGGGGCCGATACGCAGTATTTT.

This clone has more than one count but fewer than ten. The V and J genes are TRBV7-6 and TRBJ2-1; TRBD2 matches at 8 bases. V dropped 1 base and J dropped 6; count of bases not matched to a gene: 5. The CDR3 is made up of 15 amino acids. From germline, CDR1 is SGHVS and CDR2 FNYEAQ. The CDR3: CASSLDGGGANEQFF. Written as DNA, the CDR3 is TGTGCCAGCAGCTTAGACGGGGGGGGTGCCAATGAGCAGTTCTTC. Using reference TRBV7-6 and TRBJ2-1 for the parts outside the CDR3, the full variable domain is GAGVSQSPRYKVTKRGQDVALRCDPISGHVSLYWYRQALGQGPEFLTYFNYEAQQDKSGLPNDRFSAERPEGSISTLTIQRTEQRDSAMYRCASSLDGGGANEQFFGPGTRLTVL.

This clone was seen a single time. The chain is built from TRBV6-5 and TRBJ2-7; 9 nucleotides align to TRBD2. The CDR3 contains 15 residues. The V and J ends lost 6 bases and 0 bases, in that order; junction bases with no gene match: 6. Germline CDR1 and CDR2: MNHEY and SVGAGI. CDR3 DNA sequence: TGTGCCAGCAGGGTTAGCGGGGGCCTCTCCTACGAGCAGTACTTC. Translation: CASRVSGGLSYEQYF.